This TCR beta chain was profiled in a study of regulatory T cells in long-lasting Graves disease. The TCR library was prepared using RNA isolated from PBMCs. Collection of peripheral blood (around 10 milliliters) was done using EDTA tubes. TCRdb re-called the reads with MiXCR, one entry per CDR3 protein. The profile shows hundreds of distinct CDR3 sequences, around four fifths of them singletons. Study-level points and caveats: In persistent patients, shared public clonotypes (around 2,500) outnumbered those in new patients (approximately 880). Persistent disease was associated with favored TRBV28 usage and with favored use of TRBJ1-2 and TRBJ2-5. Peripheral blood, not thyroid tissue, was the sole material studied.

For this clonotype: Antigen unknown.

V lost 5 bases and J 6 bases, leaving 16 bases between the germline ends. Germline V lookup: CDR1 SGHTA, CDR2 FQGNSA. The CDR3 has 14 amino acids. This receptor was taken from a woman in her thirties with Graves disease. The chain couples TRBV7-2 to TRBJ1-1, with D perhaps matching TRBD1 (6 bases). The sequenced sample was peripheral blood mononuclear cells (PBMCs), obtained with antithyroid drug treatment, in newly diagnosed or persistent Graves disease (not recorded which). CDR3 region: CASSPRPDSPEAFF. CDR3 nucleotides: TGTGCCAGCAGCCCCCGGCCGGACAGCCCTGAAGCTTTCTTT.